The clone carrying this TCR beta chain was found many times. What it binds is unknown. Individual cDNA molecules were tagged with unique molecular identifiers, the study reported. TCRdb independently ran MiXCR on the 5' RACE reads; one entry per CDR3 protein. This sample has some 48,000 distinct CDR3 sequences, with roughly 6.1% found just once. This sample stems from a study of early T cells in non-severe SARS-CoV-2 infection. Study results and caveats: Sequences matched to VDJdb favored anti-spike CD8 responses, while private and CD4 specificities were missed.

With 5 bases clipped from V and 7 bases from J, the junction kept 9 bases outside the gene matches. The CDR3 runs 15 residues. The V gene's germline CDR1 is SQVTM and CDR2 ANQGSEA. The specimen comprised whole blood, sampled at baseline. The clonotype comes from an adult who was a healthcare worker with PCR-confirmed SARS-CoV-2 infection or an uninfected control (not recorded which). The chain links TRBV29-1 to TRBJ2-7; 15 bases agree with TRBD2. The CDR3 is CSVRTSGRAIGEQYF. The DNA of the CDR3 is TGCAGCGTTAGGACTAGCGGGAGGGCCATAGGTGAGCAGTACTTC.